This T cell receptor beta chain was found in a study of tumor-infiltrating lymphocytes in localized non-small cell lung cancer. Study-wide context: From each patient, both tumor and uninvolved lung, non-adjacent to tumor, were sampled.

The count of this clone is one. As yet, its antigen is unknown. The CDR3 has 12 amino acids. Germline CDR1 reads SGHNT; CDR2 reads YYREEE (reference sequence). V gave up 0 bases and J gave up 1 base, with 1 base separating them. The assay was immunoSEQ multiplex PCR, and TCRdb's table has in-frame clones only and misses some. This table holds 14,000 to 15,000 clones, around 81% found once. Findings and caveats of the study: Different pieces of the same tissue went to different assays, confounding technical variation with intratumor heterogeneity.

The J gene is TRBJ2-5, the V gene TRBV5-4, with D uncertain. This TCR came from a human donor with non-small cell lung cancer. Specimen: lung tumor tissue. The CDR3 sequence: CASSLGQETQYF. In DNA form, the CDR3 reads TGTGCCAGCAGCTTGGGCCAAGAGACCCAGTACTTC.